The 17 T cell receptor beta chains listed next were all sequenced from one sample in a study of T cells in Graves' hyperthyroidism and ophthalmopathy (dated by TCRdb to between 2018 and 2021). The library was obtained by multiplex PCR. TCRdb names Illumina HiSeq 2000 as the instrument used. The TCR beta CDR3 regions were amplified from RNA transcripts. A first-round RT-PCR of the TCR CDR3 used the HTBI primer set with the Qiagen OneStep RT-PCR kit. The raw public reads went through TCRdb reprocessing: fastp at Q25, MiXCR clone calling, in-frame beta chains kept. Identical CDR3 protein sequences are pooled into one entry, listed with their most common genes and DNA. Recorded for this sample are roughly 420,000 distinct CDR3 sequences; roughly 14% of them occurred a single time. The ten largest clones add up to 12% to 15% of the sample. Material for sequencing was blood. These TCRs come from a woman under 30 with Graves' hyperthyroidism.

This clonotype was observed at least ten times. The J gene is TRBJ2-2, the V gene TRBV28; TRBD2 is a possible D gene (5 bases). V lost 0 bases and J lost 5, with 7 bases in between. This CDR3 spans 14 amino acids. Germline V gene data show CDR1 as MDHEN and CDR2 as SYDVKM. CDR3 DNA sequence: TGTGCCAGCAGTTTATGGAGAGGGACCGGGGAGCTGTTTTTT. It encodes CASSLWRGTGELFF.

V is TRBV3-1 and J is TRBJ1-1; TRBD1 matches at 9 bases. Germline V CDR1 and CDR2: LGHDT, YNNKEL (reference sequence). CDR3 size: 14 residues. The V gene end was trimmed by 3 bases and the J gene end by 7 bases; junction bases not matched to a gene: 6. The CDR3 DNA sequence: TGTGCCAGCAGCCACGGGGACAGGGCCGGTGAAGCTTTCTTT. Translation: CASSHGDRAGEAFF.

The chain joins TRBV4-1 to TRBJ1-1, with D possibly being TRBD1 (5 bases). The V end was cut by 2 bases, the J end by 7 bases, with 17 bases between. CDR1 and CDR2 from the germline V gene are MGHRA and YSYEKL. The CDR3 runs to 15 residues. In DNA, the CDR3 is TGCGCCAGCAGCCAACTAAAGGGGAAGAACGGTGAAGCTTTCTTT. Its translation is CASSQLKGKNGEAFF.

J is TRBJ1-4 and V is TRBV13; the D gene is possibly TRBD1 (6 bases). The CDR3 is made up of 15 amino acids. CDR1 and CDR2 (germline): PRHDT, FYEKMQ (reference sequence). With 5 bases removed from V and 3 bases from J, the gap between germline ends came to 13 bases. The CDR3 DNA sequence: TGTGCCAGCAGCCTTGGGGGGGCGTCTAATGAAAAACTGTTTTTT. It specifies CASSLGGASNEKLFF.

The chain joins TRBV4-3 to TRBJ1-5; 12 positions match TRBD1. The CDR3 has 15 residues. The germline gives CDR1 LGHNA, CDR2 YSLEER. J lost 7 bases, V lost 6 bases, and 7 bases had no gene match. The CDR3 bases are TGCGCCAGCAGTGACGGGACAGGGGGCACACAGCCCCAGCATTTT. It specifies CASSDGTGGTQPQHF.

The table lists this clonotype with many counts. The V and J genes are TRBV12-3 or TRBV12-4 and TRBJ2-1; maybe TRBD2 (7 bases). V was shortened by 1 base and J by 10 bases, with 17 bases between the two germline ends. CDR3 size: 15 residues. CDR3 bases: TGTGCCAGCAGTTTAGTGAGAGGGAGGGGGTCGGAGCAGTTCTTC. It specifies CASSLVRGRGSEQFF.

In its sample, this clonotype was seen many times. At one end, the junction sequence differs from germline, possibly due to a read error. The chain combines TRBV3-1 with TRBJ2-2; TRBD1 agrees at 7 bases. The CDR3 loop spans 16 amino acids. CDR1 LGHDT and CDR2 YNNKEL come from the germline V gene (reference sequence). As DNA, the CDR3 is TGTGCCAGCAGCCGGGGACAGCAAGGCAACAACGGGGAGCTGTTTTTT. Protein sequence: CASSRGQQGNNGELFF.

The CDR3 DNA reads as TGTGCCAGCAGCTCCGGGACTTCGTTGGATGAGCAGTTCTTC. Translation gives CASSSGTSLDEQFF. The chain uses TRBV9 and TRBJ2-1, with D possibly being TRBD2 (6 bases). This CDR3 contains 14 residues. With 4 bases removed from V and 8 bases from J, the gap between germline ends came to 16 bases. Per germline, CDR1 SGDLS and CDR2 YYNGEE.

The CDR3 bases are TGTGCCAGCAGCGTAGTACTGGACAATGAGCAGTTCTTC. Translating gives CASSVVLDNEQFF. The chain is built from TRBV9 and TRBJ2-1; D is ambiguous. Germline CDR1 SGDLS, CDR2 YYNGEE. The CDR3 is 13 residues long. Trimming took off 0 bases at V and 5 bases at J, with 6 bases between the two ends.

The genes are TRBV20-1 and TRBJ1-5; D might be TRBD1 (6 bases). The CDR3 is made up of 13 amino acids. Trimming stripped 7 bases from V and 4 bases from J, with 14 bases between. Germline CDR1 is DFQATT and CDR2 is SNEGSKA (reference sequence). DNA of the CDR3: TGCAGTGTTCGAGGGGGGGCAAATCAGCCCCAGCATTTT. Translating it yields CSVRGGANQPQHF.

The chain joins TRBV30 to TRBJ2-5; D call uncertain. Trimming cost V 5 bases and J 5 bases, with 12 bases left between them. The CDR3 sequence is 12 residues long. Germline CDR1 GTSNPN, CDR2 SVGIG (reference sequence). Here the CDR3 reads CAWVDLMETQYF. CDR3 nucleotide sequence: TGTGCCTGGGTGGACCTTATGGAGACCCAGTACTTC.

The table lists this clonotype with a few counts. The chain links TRBV5-1 to TRBJ1-4; D call uncertain. Trimming pared 1 base from V and 0 bases from J, leaving 10 bases between. Germline CDR1 reads SGHRS; CDR2 reads YFSETQ. The length of the CDR3 is 16 residues. DNA of the CDR3: TGCGCCAGCAGCTTGTTGGCAGATGCAACTAATGAAAAACTGTTTTTT. Translated, it gives CASSLLADATNEKLFF.

The rearrangement uses TRBV29-1 and TRBJ2-3, with D possibly being TRBD2 (5 bases). Germline V gives CDR1 SQVTM, CDR2 ANQGSEA. The V and J ends lost 6 bases and 2 bases respectively, with 12 bases between them. The length of the CDR3 is 13 residues. The CDR3 bases are TGCAGCGTCGAACGACTACTCACAGATACGCAGTATTTT. Residues: CSVERLLTDTQYF.

At least ten counts were recorded for this clonotype. The chain links TRBV20-1 to TRBJ1-1; D may be TRBD1 (6 bases). This CDR3 contains 13 residues. Trimming pared 5 bases from V and 1 base from J, leaving 11 bases between. The V gene's germline CDR1 is DFQATT and CDR2 SNEGSKA (reference sequence). The CDR3 loop reads CSARSTGNTEAFF. In DNA form, the CDR3 reads TGCAGTGCTCGATCGACAGGGAACACTGAAGCTTTCTTT.

The V gene is TRBV5-1, the J gene TRBJ2-7; TRBD1 matches at 11 bases. The CDR3 consists of 15 residues. J was trimmed by 4 bases and V by 3 bases; bases with no gene match: 6. From germline, CDR1 is SGHRS and CDR2 YFSETQ. The CDR3: CASSWGQGVGYEQYF. In nucleotides, the CDR3 is TGCGCCAGCAGCTGGGGACAGGGGGTCGGATACGAGCAGTACTTC.

This clonotype was seen ten or more times. CDR3 in DNA: TGTGCCAGCAGCCCTGAGTCTGGGGGTTTCTACGAGCAGTACTTC. Its translation: CASSPESGGFYEQYF. The V and J genes are TRBV2 and TRBJ2-7, with D perhaps assigned TRBD1 or TRBD2 (5 bases each). Germline loops: CDR1 SNHLY, CDR2 FYNNEI. The V end was cut by 6 bases, the J end by 3 bases, with 18 bases between. The CDR3 length is 15 residues. Supplemented by reference TRBV2 and TRBJ2-7, the full variable domain reads EPEVTQTPSHQVTQMGQEVILRCVPISNHLYFYWYRQILGQKVEFLVSFYNNEISEKSEIFDDQFSVERPDGSNFTLKIRSTKLEDSAMYFCASSPESGGFYEQYFGPGTRLTVT.

This clonotype was detected a few times. The chain carries TRBV7-2 and TRBJ2-3, with a possible D match to TRBD2 (6 bases). This CDR3 has 17 residues. Trimming left V 5 bases short and J 6 bases short, with 24 bases between. CDR1 and CDR2 (germline): SGHTA, FQGNSA. The CDR3 region has the DNA TGTGCCAGCAGCCCCGGAGGGTGGCGGGGCTCGGGGGATACGCAGTATTTT. Protein sequence: CASSPGGWRGSGDTQYF.